Reported below is one TCR beta chain. This sample is part of a study of blood T cell repertoires in COVID-19. Study-level information: The samples span acute and convalescent COVID-19 from the United States, Italy and Spain. In each case, the material was cDNA or gDNA derived from T cells, B-cell-depleted T cells, or PBMCs.

CDR3 length: 14 amino acids. The germline V gene has CDR1 MNHEY and CDR2 SVGEGT. Trimming pared 4 bases from V and 6 bases from J, leaving 13 bases between. Authors' analysis steps: Scientists estimated how many nucleated cells there were by amplifying reference gene primers. The data were produced by immunoSEQ multiplex PCR, yet TCRdb's version contains in-frame clones alone and is incomplete. The V and J calls and the clone size are those of that table, but D and trimming were determined from the DNA. The data contain 150,000 to 200,000 clones, over 80% of them singletons. The chain carries TRBV6-2 or TRBV6-3 and TRBJ2-1; weak D call: TRBD2 (5 bases). The sample consisted of peripheral blood. The receptor was derived from a woman aged 25 to 39 with acute or convalescent COVID-19. The CDR3 region has the DNA TGTGCCAGCAGTTCCCTGGACTTTAGCAATGAGCAGTTCTTC. Its protein product is CASSSLDFSNEQFF.